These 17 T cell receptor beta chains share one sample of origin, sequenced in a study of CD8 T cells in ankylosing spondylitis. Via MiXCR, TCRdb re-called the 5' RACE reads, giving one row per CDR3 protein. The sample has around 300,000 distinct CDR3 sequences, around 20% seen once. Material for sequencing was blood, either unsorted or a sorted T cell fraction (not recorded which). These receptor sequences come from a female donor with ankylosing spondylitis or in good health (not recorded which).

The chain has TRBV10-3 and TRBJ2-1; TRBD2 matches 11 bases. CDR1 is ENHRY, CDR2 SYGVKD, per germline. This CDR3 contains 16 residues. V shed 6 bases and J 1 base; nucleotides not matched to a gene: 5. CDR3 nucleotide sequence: TGTGCCATCAGCACTAGCGGGAGTGGGTCCTACAATGAGCAGTTCTTC. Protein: CAISTSGSGSYNEQFF.

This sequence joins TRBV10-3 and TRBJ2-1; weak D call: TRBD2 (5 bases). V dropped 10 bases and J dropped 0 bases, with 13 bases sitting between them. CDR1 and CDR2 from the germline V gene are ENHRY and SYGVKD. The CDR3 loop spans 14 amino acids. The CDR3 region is CATERENSYNEQFF. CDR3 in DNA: TGTGCCACCGAACGGGAAAACTCCTACAATGAGCAGTTCTTC.

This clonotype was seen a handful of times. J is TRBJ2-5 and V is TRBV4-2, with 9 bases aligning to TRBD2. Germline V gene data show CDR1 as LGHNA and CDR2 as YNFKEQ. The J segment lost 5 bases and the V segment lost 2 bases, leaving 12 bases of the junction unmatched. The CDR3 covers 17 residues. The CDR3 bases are TGTGCCAGCAGCCAATCGGGTAGCGGGAGAGAAGGGGAGACCCAGTACTTC. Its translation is CASSQSGSGREGETQYF.

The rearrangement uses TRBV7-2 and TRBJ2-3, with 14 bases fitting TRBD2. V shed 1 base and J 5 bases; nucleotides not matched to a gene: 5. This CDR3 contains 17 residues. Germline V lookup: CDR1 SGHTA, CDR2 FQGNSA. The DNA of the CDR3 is TGTGCCAGCAGCTTAGGCGGACTAGCGGGAGGATTAGATACGCAGTATTTT. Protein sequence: CASSLGGLAGGLDTQYF.

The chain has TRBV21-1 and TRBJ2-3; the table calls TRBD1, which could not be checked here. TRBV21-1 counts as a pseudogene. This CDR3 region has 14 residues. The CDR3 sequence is CASSLSKGEDTQYF. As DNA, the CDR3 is TGTGCCAGCAGCCTATCCAAGGGGGAAGATACGCAGTATTTT.

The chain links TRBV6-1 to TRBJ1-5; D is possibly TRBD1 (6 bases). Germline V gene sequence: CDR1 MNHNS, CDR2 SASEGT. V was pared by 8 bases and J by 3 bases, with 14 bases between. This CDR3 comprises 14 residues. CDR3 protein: CASSTGGPNQPQHF. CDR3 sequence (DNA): TGTGCCAGCTCTACCGGGGGCCCCAATCAGCCCCAGCATTTT.

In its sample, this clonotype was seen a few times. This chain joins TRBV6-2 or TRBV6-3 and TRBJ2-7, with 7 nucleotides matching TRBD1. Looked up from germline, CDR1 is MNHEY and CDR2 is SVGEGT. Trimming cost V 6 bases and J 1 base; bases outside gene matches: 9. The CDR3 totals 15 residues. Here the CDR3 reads CASRSWTGVSYEQYF. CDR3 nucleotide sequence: TGTGCCAGCAGGAGCTGGACAGGTGTTTCCTACGAGCAGTACTTC.

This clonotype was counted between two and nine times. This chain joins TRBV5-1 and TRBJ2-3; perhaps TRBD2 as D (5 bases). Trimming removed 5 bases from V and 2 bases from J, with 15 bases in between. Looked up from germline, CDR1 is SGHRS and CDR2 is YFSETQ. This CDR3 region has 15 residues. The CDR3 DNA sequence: TGCGCCAGCAGGGTTCTCGCGGACTTCACAGATACGCAGTATTTT. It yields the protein CASRVLADFTDTQYF.

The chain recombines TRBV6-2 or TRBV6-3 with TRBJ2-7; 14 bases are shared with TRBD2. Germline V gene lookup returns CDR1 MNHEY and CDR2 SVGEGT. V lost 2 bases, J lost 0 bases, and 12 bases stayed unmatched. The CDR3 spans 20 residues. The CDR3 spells CASSYAPGLAGGRSSYEQYF. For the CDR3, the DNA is TGTGCCAGCAGTTACGCGCCTGGACTAGCGGGAGGCCGTTCCTCCTACGAGCAGTACTTC.

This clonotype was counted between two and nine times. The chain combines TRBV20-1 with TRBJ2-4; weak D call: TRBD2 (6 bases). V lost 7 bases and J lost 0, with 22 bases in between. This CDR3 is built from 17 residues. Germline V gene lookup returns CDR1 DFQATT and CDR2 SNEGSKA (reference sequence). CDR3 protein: CSVAAVLVAVAKNIQYF. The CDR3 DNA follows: TGCAGTGTTGCCGCGGTGTTGGTAGCGGTAGCCAAAAACATTCAGTACTTC.

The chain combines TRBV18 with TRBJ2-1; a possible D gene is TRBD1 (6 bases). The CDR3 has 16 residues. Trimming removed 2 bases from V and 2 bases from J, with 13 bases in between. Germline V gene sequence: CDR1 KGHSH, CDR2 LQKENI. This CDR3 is CASSPASQGTYNEQFF. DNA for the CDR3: TGTGCCAGCTCACCAGCATCCCAGGGGACCTACAATGAGCAGTTCTTC. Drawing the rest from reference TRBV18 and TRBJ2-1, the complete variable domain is NAGVMQNPRHLVRRRGQEARLRCSPMKGHSHVYWYRQLPEEGLKFMVYLQKENIIDESGMPKERFSAEFPKEGPSILRIQQVVRGDSAAYFCASSPASQGTYNEQFFGPGTRLTVL.

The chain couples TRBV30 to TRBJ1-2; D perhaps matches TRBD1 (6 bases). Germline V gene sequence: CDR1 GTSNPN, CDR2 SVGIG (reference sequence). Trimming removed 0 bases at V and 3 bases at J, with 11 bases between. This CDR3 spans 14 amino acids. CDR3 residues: CAWSVWGLDYGYTF. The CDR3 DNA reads TGTGCCTGGAGTGTCTGGGGGCTCGACTATGGCTACACCTTC.

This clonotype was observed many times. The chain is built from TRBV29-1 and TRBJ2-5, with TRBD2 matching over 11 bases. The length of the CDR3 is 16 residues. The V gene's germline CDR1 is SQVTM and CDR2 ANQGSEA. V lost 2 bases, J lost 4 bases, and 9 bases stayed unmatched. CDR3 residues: CSVELSSGRFGETQYF. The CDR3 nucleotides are TGCAGCGTTGAACTGTCTAGCGGGAGGTTTGGAGAGACCCAGTACTTC. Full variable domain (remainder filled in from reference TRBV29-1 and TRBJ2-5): SAVISQKPSRDICQRGTSLTIQCQVDSQVTMMFWYRQQPGQSLTLIATANQGSEATYESGFVIDKFPISRPNLTFSTLTVSNMSPEDSSIYLCSVELSSGRFGETQYFGPGTRLLVL.

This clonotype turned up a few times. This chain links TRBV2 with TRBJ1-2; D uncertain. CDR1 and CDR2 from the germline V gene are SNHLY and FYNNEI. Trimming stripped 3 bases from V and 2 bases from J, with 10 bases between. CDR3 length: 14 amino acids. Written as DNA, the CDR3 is TGTGCCAGCAGTGACAGCCTTCGGAACTATGGCTACACCTTC. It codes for CASSDSLRNYGYTF.

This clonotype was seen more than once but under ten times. The CDR3, as DNA: TGCGCCAGCAGCTCTGACAGTCCAAATCAGCCCCAGCATTTT. Protein product: CASSSDSPNQPQHF. The rearrangement uses TRBV5-1 and TRBJ1-5; possible D gene TRBD1, 5 bases. This CDR3 is built from 14 residues. CDR1 and CDR2 (germline): SGHRS, YFSETQ. V lost 3 bases and J 4 bases, leaving 11 bases between the germline ends.

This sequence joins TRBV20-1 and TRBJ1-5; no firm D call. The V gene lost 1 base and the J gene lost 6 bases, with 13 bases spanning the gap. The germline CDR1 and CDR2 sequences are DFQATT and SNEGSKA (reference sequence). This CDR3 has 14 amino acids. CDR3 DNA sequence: TGCAGTGCTAGAGCAAATAGGGATCCTCAGCCCCAGCATTTT. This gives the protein CSARANRDPQPQHF.

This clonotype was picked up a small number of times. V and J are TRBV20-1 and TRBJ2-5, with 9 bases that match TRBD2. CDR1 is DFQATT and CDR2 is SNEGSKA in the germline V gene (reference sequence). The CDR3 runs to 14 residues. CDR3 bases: TGCAGCCGAGTGGCTAGCGGGAAGGGTGAGACCCAGTACTTC. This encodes CSRVASGKGETQYF.